The entry below describes one TCR beta chain. This same CDR3 is encoded by further DNA sequences in the sample. Germline assignment: CDR1 KGHSH and CDR2 LQKENI. V lost 2 bases, J lost 4 bases, and 3 bases stayed unmatched. CDR3 length: 14 amino acids. This record belongs to a study of shared clonotypes between healthy human individuals. Sequencing used immunoSEQ multiplex PCR; TCRdb keeps in-frame clones, though not all of them. The sample includes 2.3 million or so clones, more than 85% seen only once; the top ten take approximately 0.4%. This receptor was taken from a man between 18 and 35 years old in good health. Some clones in this sample may be carry-over from other donors' samples. The sequencing input was naive CD4+ T cells from PBMCs. Noted subset: CD45RA+ positively selected. The chain couples TRBV18 to TRBJ1-1; TRBD1 agrees at 8 bases. The CDR3 loop is CASSPGTGSTEAFF. The CDR3 DNA reads as TGTGCCAGCTCACCAGGGACAGGAAGCACTGAAGCTTTCTTT.